Each of the 21 T cell receptor beta chains below was sequenced from the same sample in a study of T cell responses to AZD1222 COVID-19 vaccine. Clones were read by immunoSEQ multiplex PCR, and TCRdb kept only the in-frame ones, dropping some. The table records about 120,000 clones, 87% of them present only once. The sequencing used peripheral blood, collected 28 days after the second AZD1222 dose. The source is an adult who received the AZD1222 COVID-19 vaccine.

The chain employs TRBV18 and TRBJ2-7; D remains ambiguous. Trimming shortened V by 2 bases and J by 0 bases, and 5 bases separated the two germline ends. Germline CDR1 KGHSH, CDR2 LQKENI. The CDR3 totals 13 residues. The CDR3 coding sequence is TGTGCCAGCTCACCAGAGAGCTCCTACGAGCAGTACTTC. This translates into CASSPESSYEQYF.

This clone was found a few times. The gene calls are TRBV7-9 and TRBJ2-1, with D unclear. This CDR3 spans 12 amino acids. The V gene lost 1 base and the J gene lost 8 bases, with 6 bases spanning the gap. Germline V gene sequence: CDR1 SEHNR, CDR2 FQNEAQ (reference sequence). Here the CDR3 DNA reads TGTGCCAGCAGCTTAGATTGGGATGAGCAGTTCTTC. Its protein product is CASSLDWDEQFF.

The gene calls are TRBV6-5 and TRBJ1-1; no definite D call. From germline, CDR1 is MNHEY and CDR2 SVGAGI. V was trimmed by 2 bases and J by 5 bases, leaving 9 bases between them. The CDR3 loop spans 13 amino acids. CDR3 sequence (DNA): TGTGCCAGCAGTTACGGCCAGAAGACTGAAGCTTTCTTT. Amino acids: CASSYGQKTEAFF.

Notes on this clone: At one end, the junction sequence differs from germline, possibly due to a read error. The DNA for the CDR3 is TGTGCCAGCAGCCTAAGGGGGCAGGTTAAATTT. This encodes CASSLRGQVKF. The J gene is TRBJ1-1, the V gene TRBV5-4, with 7 positions matching TRBD1. The CDR3 runs 11 residues. Germline V gives CDR1 SGHNT, CDR2 YYREEE (reference sequence). Using reference TRBV5-4 and TRBJ1-1 for the parts outside the CDR3, the full variable domain is ETGVTQSPTHLIKTRGQQVTLRCSSQSGHNTVSWYQQALGQGPQFIFQYYREEENGRGNFPPRFSGLQFPNYSSELNVNALELDDSALYLCASSLRGQVKFGQGTRLTVV.

The rearrangement links TRBV11-3 to TRBJ2-2, with D perhaps TRBD1 or TRBD2 (6 bases each). The CDR3 covers 16 residues. Trimming took 3 bases from V and 0 from J, leaving 11 bases between them. Per the germline V gene, CDR1 is SGHNT and CDR2 is YENEEA. The CDR3 bases are TGTGCCAGCAGCTTTATGGGGGGCTCGAACACCGGGGAGCTGTTTTTT. Translation: CASSFMGGSNTGELFF.

The chain combines TRBV9 with TRBJ1-2, with no clear D. There are 15 residues in the CDR3. Trimming left V 0 bases short and J 5 bases short, with 14 bases between. CDR1 SGDLS and CDR2 YYNGEE come from the germline V gene. For the CDR3, the DNA is TGTGCCAGCAGCGTAGTCCCGGACCCTCAGTATGGCTACACCTTC. Translated, it gives CASSVVPDPQYGYTF.

The rearrangement links TRBV4-1 to TRBJ2-7; D gene unclear. Germline assignment: CDR1 MGHRA and CDR2 YSYEKL. V was trimmed by 1 base and J by 0 bases, leaving 10 bases between them. The CDR3 is 15 residues long. In DNA form, the CDR3 reads TGCGCCAGCAGCCAAGGAATAGCTTACTCCTACGAGCAGTACTTC. This codes for CASSQGIAYSYEQYF.

The chain employs TRBV7-2 and TRBJ1-2; D gene ambiguous. The CDR3 has 13 amino acids. The germline V and J ends were trimmed by 3 bases and 1 base, with 6 bases remaining between them. The germline CDR1 and CDR2 sequences are SGHTA and FQGNSA. This chain's CDR3 is CASSFSSNYGYTF. The CDR3 DNA is TGTGCCAGCAGCTTCTCGAGTAACTATGGCTACACCTTC.

Note on this clone: One junction end does not reproduce the germline sequence, and a read error may be involved. The rearrangement links TRBV6-1 to TRBJ2-1; 10 positions agree with TRBD2. The length of the CDR3 is 18 residues. Germline CDR1 is MNHNS and CDR2 is SASEGT. The CDR3: CASGEEGYSGGDYNEQFF. In DNA, the CDR3 is TGTGCCAGCGGTGAAGAAGGGTACAGCGGGGGGGACTACAATGAGCAGTTCTTC.

This chain joins TRBV5-1 and TRBJ1-5; TRBD1 is a possible D gene (5 bases). Trimming left V 3 bases short and J 4 bases short, with 8 bases between. Germline V gene sequence: CDR1 SGHRS, CDR2 YFSETQ. CDR3 length equals 13 residues. In nucleotides, the CDR3 is TGCGCCAGCAGCTGGGACGGGAATCAGCCCCAGCATTTT. It is translated as CASSWDGNQPQHF.

The J gene is TRBJ1-5, the V gene TRBV6-2 or TRBV6-3, with TRBD1 identical over 7 bases. This CDR3 has 14 amino acids. Germline CDR1 MNHEY, CDR2 SVGEGT. V dropped 6 bases and J dropped 1; count of bases not matched to a gene: 3. For the CDR3, the DNA is TGTGCCAGCAGGTACAGGGGAAGCAATCAGCCCCAGCATTTT. This translates into CASRYRGSNQPQHF.

V is TRBV6-5 and J is TRBJ2-1; maybe TRBD2 (5 bases). Germline V gives CDR1 MNHEY, CDR2 SVGAGI. The length of the CDR3 is 14 residues. Trimming removed 6 bases from V and 0 bases from J, with 9 bases in between. CDR3 residues: CASSQAASYNEQFF. In DNA form, the CDR3 reads TGTGCCAGCAGCCAAGCGGCCTCCTACAATGAGCAGTTCTTC.

This clone has a single count. V and J are TRBV28 and TRBJ1-2; D is unclear. Per the germline V gene, CDR1 is MDHEN and CDR2 is SYDVKM. The V end lost 3 bases, the J end lost 8 bases, and 16 bases lay between the germline ends. This CDR3 spans 14 amino acids. CDR3 nucleotides: TGTGCCAGCAGTTTCCCCGGGCCCTCTCGGGGCTACACCTTC. Its translation is CASSFPGPSRGYTF.

This clone came up a few times. CDR3 in DNA: TGTGCCAGCAGCGTATCTCAGGGGCATAATTCACCCCTCCACTTT. This codes for CASSVSQGHNSPLHF. This chain connects TRBV7-6 to TRBJ1-6; tentatively, D is TRBD1 (6 bases). Germline V gives CDR1 SGHVS, CDR2 FNYEAQ. V lost 5 bases, J lost 5 bases, and 13 bases lay in between. The CDR3 spans 15 residues.

The chain links TRBV7-2 to TRBJ2-7, with 7 bases fitting TRBD1. CDR3 length: 14 amino acids. Germline V gene sequence: CDR1 SGHTA, CDR2 FQGNSA. J was trimmed by 2 bases and V by 5 bases; bases with no gene match: 6. The CDR3 is CASSLQGFTYEQYF. The CDR3 coding sequence is TGTGCCAGCAGCCTACAGGGGTTTACCTACGAGCAGTACTTC.

J is TRBJ2-1 and V is TRBV6-4, with D unclear. V lost 6 bases to trimming and J lost 2 bases, with 14 bases between them. Per the germline V gene, CDR1 is MRHNA and CDR2 is SNTAGT. The CDR3 is made up of 15 amino acids. The CDR3 DNA reads TGTGCCAGCAGCCGGATAGGGAACCCCTACAATGAGCAGTTCTTC. As protein: CASSRIGNPYNEQFF.

V and J are TRBV5-5 and TRBJ1-1; tentative D call: TRBD1 (5 bases). The germline gives CDR1 SGHKS, CDR2 YYEKEE (reference sequence). V was shortened by 4 bases and J by 5 bases, with 15 bases between the two germline ends. This CDR3 has 14 amino acids. CDR3 amino acids: CASSPRGVWTEAFF. Written as DNA, the CDR3 is TGTGCCAGCAGCCCCCGGGGGGTATGGACTGAAGCTTTCTTT. Full variable domain (rest looked up from reference TRBV5-5 and TRBJ1-1): DAGVTQSPTHLIKTRGQQVTLRCSPISGHKSVSWYQQVLGQGPQFIFQYYEKEERGRGNFPDRFSARQFPNYSSELNVNALLLGDSALYLCASSPRGVWTEAFFGQGTRLTVV.

V and J are TRBV6-5 and TRBJ1-4; no firm D call. Trimming stripped 1 base from V and 8 bases from J, with 2 bases between. This CDR3 is built from 11 residues. Germline V lookup: CDR1 MNHEY, CDR2 SVGAGI. CDR3 protein: CASSYFEKLFF. CDR3 sequence (DNA): TGTGCCAGCAGTTACTTCGAAAAACTGTTTTTT.

The V call is TRBV4-2, the J call TRBJ2-1, with D tentatively TRBD1 or TRBD2 (7 bases each). Trimming cost V 0 bases and J 11 bases, with 17 bases left between them. This CDR3 has 15 residues. Germline V lookup: CDR1 LGHNA, CDR2 YNFKEQ. The CDR3 DNA sequence: TGTGCCAGCAGCCAAGAAGCCAGGGAGGGGGCCCAGCAGTTCTTC. Protein: CASSQEAREGAQQFF.

V and J are TRBV6-6 and TRBJ1-3, with D maybe TRBD1 (5 bases). Between the trimmed V and J ends, which lost 6 bases and 0 bases, there was a span of 12 bases. The CDR3 consists of 15 residues. Germline CDR1 reads MNHNY; CDR2 reads SVGAGI (reference sequence). CDR3 nucleotide sequence: TGTGCCAGCAGGGATCCGGGACCCTCTGGAAACACCATATATTTT. It codes for CASRDPGPSGNTIYF.

The gene calls are TRBV7-3 and TRBJ2-5; the D is unclear. The germline V and J ends were trimmed by 5 bases and 1 base, with 8 bases remaining between them. The CDR3 consists of 13 residues. The germline V gene encodes CDR1 SGHTA and CDR2 FQGTGA. CDR3 loop: CASSLSFQETQYF. The CDR3 DNA reads as TGTGCCAGCAGCCTAAGTTTCCAAGAGACCCAGTACTTC.